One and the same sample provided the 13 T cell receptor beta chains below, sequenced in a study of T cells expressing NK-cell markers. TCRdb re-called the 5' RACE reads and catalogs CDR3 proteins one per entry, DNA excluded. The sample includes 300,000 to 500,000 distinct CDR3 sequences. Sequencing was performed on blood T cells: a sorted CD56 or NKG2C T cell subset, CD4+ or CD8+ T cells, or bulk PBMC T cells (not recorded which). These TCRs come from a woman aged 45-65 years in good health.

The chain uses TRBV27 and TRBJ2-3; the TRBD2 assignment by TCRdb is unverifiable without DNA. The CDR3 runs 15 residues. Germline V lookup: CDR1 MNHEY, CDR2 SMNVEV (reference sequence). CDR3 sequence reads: CASSLGAGGPDTQYF.

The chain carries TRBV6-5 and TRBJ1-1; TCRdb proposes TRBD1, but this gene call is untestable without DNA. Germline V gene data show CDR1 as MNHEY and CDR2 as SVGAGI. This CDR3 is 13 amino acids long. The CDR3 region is CASSLQGLGEAFF.

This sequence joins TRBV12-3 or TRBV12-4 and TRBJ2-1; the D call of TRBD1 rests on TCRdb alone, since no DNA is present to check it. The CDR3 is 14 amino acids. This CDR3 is CASTLSQTNNEQFF.

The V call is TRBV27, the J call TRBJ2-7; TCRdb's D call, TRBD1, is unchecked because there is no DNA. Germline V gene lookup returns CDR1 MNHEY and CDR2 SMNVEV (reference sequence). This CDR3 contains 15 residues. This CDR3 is CASSFMRGLSYEQYF.

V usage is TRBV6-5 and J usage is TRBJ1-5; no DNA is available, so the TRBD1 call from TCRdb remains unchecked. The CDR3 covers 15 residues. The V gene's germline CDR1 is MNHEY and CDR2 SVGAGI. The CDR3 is CASSWGADSNQPQHF.

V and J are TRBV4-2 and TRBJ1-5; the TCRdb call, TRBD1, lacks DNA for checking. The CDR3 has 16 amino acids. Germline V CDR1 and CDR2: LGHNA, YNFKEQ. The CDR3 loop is CASSQETGGGNQPQHF.

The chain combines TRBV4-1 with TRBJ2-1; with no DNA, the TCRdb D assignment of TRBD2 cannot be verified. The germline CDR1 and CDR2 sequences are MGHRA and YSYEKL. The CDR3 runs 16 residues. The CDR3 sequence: CASSQVGRGLYNEQFF.

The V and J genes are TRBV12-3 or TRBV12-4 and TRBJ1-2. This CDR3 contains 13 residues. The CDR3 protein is CASSFGQRRGYTF.

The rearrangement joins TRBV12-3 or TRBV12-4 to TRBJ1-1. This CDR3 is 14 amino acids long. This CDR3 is CASSKIGYNTEAFF.

The CDR3 protein is CASSLTRGPTSPLHF. This chain connects TRBV12-3 or TRBV12-4 to TRBJ1-6; TCRdb's D call of TRBD1 is untestable without DNA. This CDR3 spans 15 amino acids.

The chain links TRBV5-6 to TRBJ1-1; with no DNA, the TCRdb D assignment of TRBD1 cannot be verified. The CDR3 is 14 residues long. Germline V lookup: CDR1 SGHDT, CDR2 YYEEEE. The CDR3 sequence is CASSLGTGTAEAFF.

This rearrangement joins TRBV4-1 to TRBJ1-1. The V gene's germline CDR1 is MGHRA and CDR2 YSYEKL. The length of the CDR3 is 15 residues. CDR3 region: CASSHLRRVGTEAFF.

The CDR3 sequence is CATTSVGTDTQYF. The chain employs TRBV5-5 and TRBJ2-3; absent DNA, TCRdb's TRBD2 call cannot be checked. The CDR3 is 13 residues long. In germline, CDR1 is SGHKS, CDR2 YYEKEE (reference sequence).